The 3 T cell receptor beta chains presented below share a single source sample, sequenced in a study of T-cell reconstitution after alpha-beta-depleted transplantation in children (dated by TCRdb to the mid-2010s). The library was built by means of PCR. TCRdb records Illumina HiSeq 2500 as the sequencer. TCR library preparation used molecular barcoding, with unique molecular identifiers applied to normalize quantification of the TCRbeta repertoire. In TCRdb, the public reads were trimmed at Q25 with fastp and aligned with MiXCR, with productive beta chains retained. Every CDR3 protein is listed once, alongside the most common genes and DNA of its rows. The sample includes approximately 83,000 distinct CDR3 sequences, with about 12% observed a single time. Jointly, the top ten make up 11% to 15% of the sample. The specimen was PBMCs from the stem cell graft donor, collected from the stem cell graft. These receptors originate from a human donor who donated a stem cell graft to a child with inherited bone marrow failure.

This clonotype was picked up a small number of times. The chain employs TRBV14 and TRBJ2-7, with TRBD1 matching over 9 bases. Germline values: CDR1 SGHDN, CDR2 FVKESK. This CDR3 comprises 15 residues. Trimming cost V 0 bases and J 5 bases; bases outside gene matches: 5. CDR3: CASSQDLGTGHEQYF. As DNA, the CDR3 is TGTGCCAGCAGCCAAGATCTCGGGACAGGGCACGAGCAGTACTTC.

This clonotype was counted many times. The genes are TRBV29-1 and TRBJ2-5; no reliable D call. V was clipped by 7 bases and J by 5 bases, with 14 bases between them. From germline, CDR1 is SQVTM and CDR2 ANQGSEA. The CDR3 covers 12 residues. Here the CDR3 DNA reads TGCAGCGGCGCCGCGGAAGGGGAGACCCAGTACTTC. Its translation is CSGAAEGETQYF.

This chain uses TRBV11-3 with TRBJ1-5; D gene uncertain. Germline loops: CDR1 SGHNT, CDR2 YENEEA. The CDR3 is 16 amino acids. Trimming removed 1 base at V and 3 bases at J, with 13 bases between. The CDR3 DNA sequence: TGTGCCAGCAGCTTAGGAAGAGGAGACCCCAATCAGCCCCAGCATTTT. Translating it yields CASSLGRGDPNQPQHF. The whole variable domain, filled in from reference TRBV11-3 and TRBJ1-5, reads EAGVVQSPRYKIIEKKQPVAFWCNPISGHNTLYWYLQNLGQGPELLIRYENEEAVDDSQLPKDRFSAERLKGVDSTLKIQPAELGDSAVYLCASSLGRGDPNQPQHFGDGTRLSIL.